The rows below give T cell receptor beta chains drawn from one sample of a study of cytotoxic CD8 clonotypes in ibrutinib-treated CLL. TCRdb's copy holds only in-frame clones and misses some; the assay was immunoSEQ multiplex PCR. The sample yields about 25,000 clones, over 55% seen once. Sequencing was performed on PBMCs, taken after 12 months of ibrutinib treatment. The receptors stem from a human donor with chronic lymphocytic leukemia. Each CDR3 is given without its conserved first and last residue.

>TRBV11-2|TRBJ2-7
ASSSSGTASYEQY
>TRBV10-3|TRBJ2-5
AISEETGRETQY
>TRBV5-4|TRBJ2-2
ASSFSFPGELF
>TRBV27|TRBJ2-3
ASRPPQGTQY
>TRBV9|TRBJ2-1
ASTLSSSYNEQF
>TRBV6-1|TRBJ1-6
ASSATSTNSPLH
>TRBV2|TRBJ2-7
ASRQYRTETYEQY
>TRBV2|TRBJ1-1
ASSEAGRDEAF
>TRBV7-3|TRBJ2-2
ASSDRGRGGELF
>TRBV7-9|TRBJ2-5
ASSPFGSGFGTQY
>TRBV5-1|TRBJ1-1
ASSLGVRAPNTEAF
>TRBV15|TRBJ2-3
ATSRDGGASDTQY
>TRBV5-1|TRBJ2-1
ASSPGTSGGLYNEQF
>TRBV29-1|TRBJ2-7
SVEGQGYEQY
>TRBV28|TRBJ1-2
ASRLTGGAGGYT
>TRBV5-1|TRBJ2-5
ASSFRDQGTQY
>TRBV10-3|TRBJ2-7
AISESGRAGQGYEQY
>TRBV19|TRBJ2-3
ASSIDTDTQY
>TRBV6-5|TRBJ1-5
ASSYSSRGTNQPQH
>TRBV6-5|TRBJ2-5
ASRPDRRAGETQY
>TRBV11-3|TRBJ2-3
ASSLGTGTSTDTQY
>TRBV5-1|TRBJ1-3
ASSTTSISGNTIY
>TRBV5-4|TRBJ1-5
ASSSQGSNQPQH
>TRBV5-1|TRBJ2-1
ASSFELGQDEQF
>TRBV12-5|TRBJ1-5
ASGPLNQPQH
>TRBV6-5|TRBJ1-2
ASSFETGNYGYT
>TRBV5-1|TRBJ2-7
ASRLWTSGGASYEQY
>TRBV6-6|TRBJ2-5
ASNTLHRGQETQY
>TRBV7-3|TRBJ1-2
ASSLSSRDLGIDT
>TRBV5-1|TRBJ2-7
ASSVLDRGRNEQY
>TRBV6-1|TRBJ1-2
ASSVGDYGYT
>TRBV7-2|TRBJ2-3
ASPRLTSVADTQY
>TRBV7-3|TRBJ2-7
ASSTRGATKQY
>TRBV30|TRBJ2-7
AWSVLGYEQY
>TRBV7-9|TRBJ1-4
ASSRADGEKLF
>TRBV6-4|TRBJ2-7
ATTGRGEQY
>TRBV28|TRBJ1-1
ASIQKLNTEAF
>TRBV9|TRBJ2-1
ASSVGGGGGNEQF
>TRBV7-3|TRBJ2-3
ASRRAGGTDTQY
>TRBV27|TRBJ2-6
ARGGQTSGANVLT
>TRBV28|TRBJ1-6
ASSLWQGSTPLH
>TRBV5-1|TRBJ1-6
ASSLAGNSPLH
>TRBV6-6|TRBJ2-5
ASSTGTSWEETQY
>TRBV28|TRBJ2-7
ASSLPTGPYEQY
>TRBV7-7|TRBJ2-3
ASSLAGRDTQY
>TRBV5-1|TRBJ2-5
ASSRLAGPKETQY
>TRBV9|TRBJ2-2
ASSVTPGGPGELF
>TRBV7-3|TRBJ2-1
ASSPRRGDEQF
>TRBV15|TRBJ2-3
ATGSSGGAEDTQY
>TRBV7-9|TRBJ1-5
ASSLGDSPSRTQH
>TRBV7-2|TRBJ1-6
ASSLDRLENSPLH
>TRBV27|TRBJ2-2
ASSLGLAGYSNTGELF
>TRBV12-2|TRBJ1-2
ASRLVFGTQIDHGYT
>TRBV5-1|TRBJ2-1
ASSLGGGLYNEQF
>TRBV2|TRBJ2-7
ASEDKTYEQY